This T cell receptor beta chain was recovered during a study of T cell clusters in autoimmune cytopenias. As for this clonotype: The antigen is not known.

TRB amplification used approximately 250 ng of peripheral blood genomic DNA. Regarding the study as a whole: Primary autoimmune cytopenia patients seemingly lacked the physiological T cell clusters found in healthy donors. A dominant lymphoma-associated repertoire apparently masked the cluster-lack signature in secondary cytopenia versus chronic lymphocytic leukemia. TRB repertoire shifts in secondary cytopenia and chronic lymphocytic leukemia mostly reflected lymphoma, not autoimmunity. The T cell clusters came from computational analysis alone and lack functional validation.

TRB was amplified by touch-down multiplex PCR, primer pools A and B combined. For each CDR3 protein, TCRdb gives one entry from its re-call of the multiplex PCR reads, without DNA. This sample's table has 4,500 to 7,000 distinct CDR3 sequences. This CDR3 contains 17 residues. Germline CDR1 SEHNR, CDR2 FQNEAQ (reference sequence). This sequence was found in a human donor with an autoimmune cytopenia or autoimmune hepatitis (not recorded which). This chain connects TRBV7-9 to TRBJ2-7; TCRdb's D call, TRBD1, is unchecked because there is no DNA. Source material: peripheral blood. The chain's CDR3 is CASSLVRFSQGVGEQYF.